The 11 T cell receptor beta chains below come from one sample, sequenced in a study of T cells in Graves' hyperthyroidism and ophthalmopathy. Amplified regions were TCR beta CDR3 sequences from RNA transcripts. A first-round RT-PCR of the TCR CDR3 used the HTBI primer set. TCRdb called the multiplex PCR reads again in MiXCR, with one record for every CDR3 protein. Altogether fewer than 650,000 distinct CDR3 sequences are present, approximately 13% being singletons, with the ten largest covering 5.8%. The sample taken for sequencing was blood. The source of these receptors is a woman in her twenties or thirties with Graves' hyperthyroidism that later progressed to Graves' ophthalmopathy.

This clonotype has at least ten counts. V and J are TRBV20-1 and TRBJ1-4; 10 nucleotides match TRBD1. The CDR3 runs to 16 residues. Germline trimming cut 4 bases from V and 0 bases from J; bases unmatched to any gene: 5. CDR1 is DFQATT and CDR2 is SNEGSKA in the germline V gene (reference sequence). CDR3 in DNA: TGCAGTGCTACCGGGACAGGGGCCGCAACTAATGAAAAACTGTTTTTT. Translated: CSATGTGAATNEKLFF.

The gene calls are TRBV5-1 and TRBJ1-5, with D perhaps TRBD1 (5 bases). Deletions cut 0 bases from V and 0 bases from J, with 10 bases between. Germline-derived CDR1 and CDR2 are SGHRS and YFSETQ. The CDR3 sequence is 16 residues long. DNA for the CDR3: TGCGCCAGCAGCTTGGACCCGGGGGTTAGCAATCAGCCCCAGCATTTT. Residues: CASSLDPGVSNQPQHF.

This clonotype was seen repeatedly, ten times or more. The rearrangement joins TRBV7-8 to TRBJ2-1; 8 bases are shared with TRBD2. This CDR3 contains 17 residues. Germline lookup yields CDR1 SGHVS and CDR2 FQNEAQ. Losses at the gene ends were 0 bases for V and 7 bases for J; bases not matched to a gene: 11. CDR3 nucleotide sequence: TGTGCCAGCAGCTTAGCGCTGGGGCTAGCGGGTGGAAATGAGCAGTTCTTC. Amino acid sequence: CASSLALGLAGGNEQFF.

This chain connects TRBV5-1 to TRBJ1-1; TRBD1 matches at 8 bases. The CDR3 extends over 15 amino acids. V was clipped by 7 bases and J by 4 bases; unmatched bases: 12. Germline assignment: CDR1 SGHRS and CDR2 YFSETQ. The CDR3 loop reads CASSHGTGVTTEAFF. DNA of the CDR3: TGCGCCAGCTCTCACGGGACAGGAGTCACCACTGAAGCTTTCTTT.

Of note for this clonotype: One junction end disagrees with the germline gene, perhaps due to a read error. V gene TRBV10-3 combines with J gene TRBJ1-2; D is undetermined. This CDR3 comprises 14 residues. Germline CDR1 ENHRY, CDR2 SYGVKD. CDR3 DNA sequence: TGTGCCATCAGGGAACAGTTCACTAACAATGGCTACACCTTC. Residues: CAIREQFTNNGYTF.

Ten or more counts support this clonotype. The V call is TRBV2, the J call TRBJ2-3; TRBD2 aligns across 11 bases. J gave up 4 bases and V 6 bases, and 15 bases lay outside the gene matches. Per the germline V gene, CDR1 is SNHLY and CDR2 is FYNNEI. The CDR3 consists of 18 residues. For the CDR3, the DNA is TGTGCCAGCAGGCCCTCACTAGCGGGAGCGTCAAGGCCAGATACGCAGTATTTT. Translating it yields CASRPSLAGASRPDTQYF.

This clonotype was seen ten or more times. The chain links TRBV11-3 to TRBJ2-6; D unresolved. Trimming pared 5 bases from V and 0 bases from J, leaving 8 bases between. CDR1 and CDR2 (germline): SGHNT, YENEEA. The CDR3 length is 15 residues. CDR3 bases: TGTGCCAGCAGCCCGCCGGGCTCTGGGGCCAACGTCCTGACTTTC. Its translation is CASSPPGSGANVLTF. Combining the CDR3 with reference TRBV11-3 and TRBJ2-6 gives the whole variable domain EAGVVQSPRYKIIEKKQPVAFWCNPISGHNTLYWYLQNLGQGPELLIRYENEEAVDDSQLPKDRFSAERLKGVDSTLKIQPAELGDSAVYLCASSPPGSGANVLTFGAGSRLTVL.

This clonotype was counted at least ten times. The genes are TRBV5-8 and TRBJ1-2; possible D gene TRBD1, 5 bases. The CDR3 totals 11 residues. From germline, CDR1 is SGHTS and CDR2 YDEGEE. V shed 4 bases and J shed 6 bases, with 7 bases lying between them. The CDR3 loop reads CASSGTDGYTF. CDR3 DNA sequence: TGTGCCAGCAGCGGGACGGATGGCTACACCTTC.

This clonotype was seen ten or more times. The DNA of the CDR3 is TGTGCCAGCAGTTACGTGCGACAGGGGGCGGGCTATGGCTACACCTTC. It specifies CASSYVRQGAGYGYTF. The chain is built from TRBV6-6 and TRBJ1-2, with 10 bases aligning to TRBD1. This CDR3 is built from 16 residues. The ends lost 2 bases at V and 4 bases at J; junction bases unmatched: 7. In germline, CDR1 is MNHNY, CDR2 SVGAGI (reference sequence).

This clonotype was detected a few times. The rearrangement joins TRBV4-2 to TRBJ2-7, with D tentatively TRBD1 or TRBD2 (5 bases each). Germline V lookup: CDR1 LGHNA, CDR2 YNFKEQ. The CDR3 extends over 13 amino acids. Trimming took 6 bases from V and 5 from J, leaving 14 bases between them. Written as DNA, the CDR3 is TGTGCCAGCAGGGGGGTAGGTTACGACGAGCAGTACTTC. Translation: CASRGVGYDEQYF.

As to this clonotype: Sequence at one end of the junction differs from germline and may be a read error. The CDR3 sequence: CGSIINEKLFF. CDR3 in DNA: TGTGGCAGCATCATTAATGAAAAACTGTTTTTT. This sequence joins TRBV12-3 or TRBV12-4 and TRBJ1-4; D ambiguous. There are 11 residues in the CDR3.